Below, 18 T cell receptor beta chains from the same sample are listed, as sequenced in a study of control samples from healthy donors and cancer patients. The repertoire was sequenced with immunoSEQ multiplex PCR; TCRdb's copy has only in-frame clones and lacks some. This sample has some 89,000 clones; about 84% occur once, and the top ten carry around 2.1%. The sequencing sample was made of blood. These receptor sequences come from a middle-aged woman in good health.

The chain recombines TRBV5-1 with TRBJ2-7; D gene uncertain. Germline-derived CDR1 and CDR2 are SGHRS and YFSETQ. The ends were cut back, 2 bases at V and 2 bases at J, with 8 bases in the middle. The CDR3 totals 13 residues. The CDR3 nucleotides are TGCGCCAGCAGCTTCACAGCAGCCTACGAGCAGTACTTC. Its protein is CASSFTAAYEQYF.

The CDR3 nucleotides read TGTGCCAGCAACCTCTCGGGGATCGGACGGATTACCTACGAGCAGTACTTC. Its protein product is CASNLSGIGRITYEQYF. This chain uses TRBV7-2 with TRBJ2-7; tentative D call: TRBD2 (5 bases). Trimming took off 7 bases at V and 2 bases at J, with 24 bases between the two ends. This CDR3 spans 17 amino acids. CDR1 is SGHTA and CDR2 is FQGNSA in the germline V gene.

This chain joins TRBV7-2 and TRBJ1-2; D is undetermined. The ends were cut back, 2 bases at V and 2 bases at J, with 6 bases in the middle. The germline CDR1 and CDR2 sequences are SGHTA and FQGNSA. This CDR3 has 13 residues. CDR3 sequence: CASSLTRNYGYTF. The CDR3 DNA reads TGTGCCAGCAGCTTAACGCGGAACTATGGCTACACCTTC. Using reference TRBV7-2 and TRBJ1-2 for the parts outside the CDR3, the full variable domain is GAGVSQSPSNKVTEKGKDVELRCDPISGHTALYWYRQSLGQGLEFLIYFQGNSAPDKSGLPSDRFSAERTGGSVSTLTIQRTQQEDSAVYLCASSLTRNYGYTFGSGTRLTVV.

The rearrangement uses TRBV13 and TRBJ2-7; D is unclear. Germline values: CDR1 PRHDT, CDR2 FYEKMQ (reference sequence). The CDR3 covers 12 residues. Between the trimmed V and J ends, which lost 5 bases and 3 bases, there was a span of 8 bases. CDR3 DNA sequence: TGTGCCAGCAGCCCGGACCGCTACGAGCAGTACTTC. Translated, it gives CASSPDRYEQYF. Filled out from reference TRBV13 and TRBJ2-7, the complete variable domain reads AAGVIQSPRHLIKEKRETATLKCYPIPRHDTVYWYQQGPGQDPQFLISFYEKMQSDKGSIPDRFSAQQFSDYHSELNMSSLELGDSALYFCASSPDRYEQYFGPGTRLTVT.

The chain is built from TRBV9 and TRBJ2-3; TRBD1 is a possible D gene (6 bases). Germline V gene sequence: CDR1 SGDLS, CDR2 YYNGEE. V was shortened by 2 bases and J by 1 base, with 14 bases between the two germline ends. The CDR3 consists of 16 residues. The CDR3 sequence is CASSVQQGQRTDTQYF. The CDR3 region has the DNA TGTGCCAGCAGCGTGCAACAGGGCCAGCGCACAGATACGCAGTATTTT.

V usage is TRBV30 and J usage is TRBJ1-2; tentatively, D is TRBD1 (6 bases). Trimming removed 0 bases at V and 4 bases at J, with 9 bases between. The CDR3 length is 13 residues. Per germline, CDR1 GTSNPN and CDR2 SVGIG (reference sequence). The DNA of the CDR3 is TGTGCCTGGAGTGTTAAGGGGGGCTATGGCTACACCTTC. This encodes CAWSVKGGYGYTF. Full variable domain (missing parts from reference TRBV30 and TRBJ1-2): SQTIHQWPATLVQPVGSPLSLECTVEGTSNPNLYWYRQAAGRGLQLLFYSVGIGQISSEVPQNLSASRPQDRQFILSSKKLLLSDSGFYLCAWSVKGGYGYTFGSGTRLTVV.

This chain connects TRBV2 to TRBJ2-3, with 7 bases lining up with TRBD2. Germline loops: CDR1 SNHLY, CDR2 FYNNEI. This CDR3 is built from 15 residues. With 8 bases clipped from V and 6 bases from J, the junction kept 14 bases outside the gene matches. CDR3 DNA sequence: TGTGCCAGCCTGCGGGGGTTCGGTCAGGTGGATACGCAGTATTTT. This codes for CASLRGFGQVDTQYF. The entire variable domain, with the rest obtained from reference TRBV2 and TRBJ2-3, is as follows: EPEVTQTPSHQVTQMGQEVILRCVPISNHLYFYWYRQILGQKVEFLVSFYNNEISEKSEIFDDQFSVERPDGSNFTLKIRSTKLEDSAMYFCASLRGFGQVDTQYFGPGTRLTVL.

This chain links TRBV30 with TRBJ1-3; 9 positions match TRBD1. Germline CDR1 reads GTSNPN; CDR2 reads SVGIG (reference sequence). This CDR3 has 14 amino acids. V shed 2 bases and J 4 bases; nucleotides not matched to a gene: 3. This chain's CDR3 is CAWSPGTGGNTIYF. In DNA form, the CDR3 reads TGTGCCTGGAGTCCCGGGACAGGGGGAAACACCATATATTTT.

The J gene is TRBJ1-6, the V gene TRBV30, with 8 bases aligning to TRBD1. Per the germline V gene, CDR1 is GTSNPN and CDR2 is SVGIG (reference sequence). V lost 5 bases to trimming and J lost 7 bases; unmatched junction nucleotides: 10. CDR3 length equals 15 residues. CDR3 loop: CAWLRNRGGNSPLHF. CDR3 bases: TGTGCCTGGCTGAGGAACAGGGGGGGGAATTCACCCCTCCACTTT.

The chain combines TRBV4-3 with TRBJ2-1, with 9 bases that match TRBD2. This CDR3 has 20 amino acids. Germline V gives CDR1 LGHNA, CDR2 YSLEER. V lost 0 bases and J lost 0; bases outside the gene matches: 12. The CDR3 loop is CASSQDLFLAGESSYNEQFF. CDR3 DNA sequence: TGCGCCAGCAGCCAAGATCTCTTTTTAGCGGGGGAGAGCTCCTACAATGAGCAGTTCTTC.

This chain's CDR3 is CASSGLGVQYF. CDR3 nucleotides: TGCGCCAGCAGCGGACTAGGGGTTCAGTATTTT. This rearrangement joins TRBV5-1 to TRBJ2-3; 7 bases fit TRBD2. Trimming took 4 bases from V and 12 from J; bases not matched to a gene: 5. The germline CDR1 and CDR2 sequences are SGHRS and YFSETQ. This CDR3 is built from 11 residues.

The chain recombines TRBV2 with TRBJ1-4, with D tentatively TRBD1 (5 bases). The V gene lost 2 bases and the J gene lost 2 bases, with 12 bases spanning the gap. Germline V gene data show CDR1 as SNHLY and CDR2 as FYNNEI. The CDR3 runs 16 residues. The CDR3 region is CASSERSGETNEKLFF. The DNA of the CDR3 is TGTGCCAGCAGTGAACGTTCGGGGGAGACTAATGAAAAACTGTTTTTT.

The table lists this clone with a count of one. This chain uses TRBV6-5 with TRBJ2-7, with D maybe TRBD1 (6 bases). Germline loops: CDR1 MNHEY, CDR2 SVGAGI. CDR3 length: 15 residues. The ends were cut back, 2 bases at V and 3 bases at J, with 14 bases in the middle. In nucleotides, the CDR3 is TGTGCCAGCAGTTACGCCTTAGGGGGATACTACGAGCAGTACTTC. Protein product: CASSYALGGYYEQYF.

This clone was seen a single time. This sequence joins TRBV7-3 and TRBJ2-2; 7 positions agree with TRBD2. The CDR3 is 16 residues long. The ends lost 2 bases at V and 0 bases at J; junction bases unmatched: 3. The germline V gene encodes CDR1 SGHTA and CDR2 FQGTGA. The CDR3 DNA reads as TGTGCCAGCAGCTTATCGGCGGGGGCGAACACCGGGGAGCTGTTTTTT. Translating it yields CASSLSAGANTGELFF.

The chain combines TRBV18 with TRBJ2-7; weak D call: TRBD1 (5 bases). Trimming removed 0 bases from V and 3 bases from J, with 6 bases in between. The germline V gene encodes CDR1 KGHSH and CDR2 LQKENI. CDR3 length: 13 residues. The CDR3 region has the DNA TGTGCCAGCTCACCACCCAGGGACTACGAGCAGTACTTC. Protein: CASSPPRDYEQYF.

The chain links TRBV6-6 to TRBJ2-1; 9 nucleotides align to TRBD2. This CDR3 spans 15 amino acids. Trimming at V came to 0 bases and at J to 4 bases, leaving 1 base not matched to a gene. CDR1 is MNHNY and CDR2 is SVGAGI in the germline V gene (reference sequence). The DNA for the CDR3 is TGTGCCAGCAGTTACTCGCTAGCGGGATACAATGAGCAGTTCTTC. Protein: CASSYSLAGYNEQFF.

This chain links TRBV18 with TRBJ2-7; D is possibly TRBD2 (6 bases). CDR1 is KGHSH, CDR2 LQKENI, per germline. V lost 5 bases to trimming and J lost 0 bases, with 14 bases between them. The CDR3 has 15 amino acids. The CDR3 loop is CASSDRRGNSYEQYF. The CDR3 DNA sequence: TGTGCCAGCTCAGACCGACGGGGGAACTCCTACGAGCAGTACTTC.

V and J are TRBV6-5 and TRBJ1-2, with D maybe TRBD1 (6 bases). The V gene's germline CDR1 is MNHEY and CDR2 SVGAGI. V shed 6 bases and J shed 4 bases, with 18 bases lying between them. This CDR3 is built from 15 residues. As DNA, the CDR3 is TGTGCCAGCAGGGGAAGGGTCGACAGGCTCTATGGCTACACCTTC. Its translation: CASRGRVDRLYGYTF.